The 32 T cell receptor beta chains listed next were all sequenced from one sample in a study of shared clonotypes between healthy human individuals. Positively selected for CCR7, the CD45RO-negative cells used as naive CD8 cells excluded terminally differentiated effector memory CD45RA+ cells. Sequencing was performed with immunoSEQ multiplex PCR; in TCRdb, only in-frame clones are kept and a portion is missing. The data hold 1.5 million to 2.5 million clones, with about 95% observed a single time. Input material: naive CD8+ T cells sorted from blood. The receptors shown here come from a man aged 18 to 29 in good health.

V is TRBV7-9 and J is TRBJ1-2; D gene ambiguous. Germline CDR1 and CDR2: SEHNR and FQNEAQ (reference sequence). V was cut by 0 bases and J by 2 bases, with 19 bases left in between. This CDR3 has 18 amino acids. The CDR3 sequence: CASSLASRSYESNYGYTF. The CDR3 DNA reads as TGTGCCAGCAGCTTAGCTTCTAGGTCGTACGAGAGCAACTATGGCTACACCTTC.

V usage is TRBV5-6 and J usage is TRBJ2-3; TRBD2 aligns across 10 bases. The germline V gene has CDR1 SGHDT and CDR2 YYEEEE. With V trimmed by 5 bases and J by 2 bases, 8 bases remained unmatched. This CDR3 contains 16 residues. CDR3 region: CASSLSGGASTDTQYF. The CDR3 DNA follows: TGTGCCAGCAGTCTCAGCGGGGGGGCTTCCACAGATACGCAGTATTTT.

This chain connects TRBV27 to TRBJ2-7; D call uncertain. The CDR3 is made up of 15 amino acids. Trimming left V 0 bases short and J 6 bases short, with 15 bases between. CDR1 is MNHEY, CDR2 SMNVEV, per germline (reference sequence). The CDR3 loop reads CASSLSSEGFSEQYF. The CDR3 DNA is TGTGCCAGCAGTTTATCATCCGAAGGCTTCTCCGAGCAGTACTTC.

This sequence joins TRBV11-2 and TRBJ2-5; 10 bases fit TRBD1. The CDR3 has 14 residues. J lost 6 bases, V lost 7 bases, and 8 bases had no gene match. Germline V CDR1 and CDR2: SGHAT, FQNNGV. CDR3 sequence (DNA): TGTGCCAGCACCCCGACAGGGGGCTTACAGACCCAGTACTTC. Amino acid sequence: CASTPTGGLQTQYF.

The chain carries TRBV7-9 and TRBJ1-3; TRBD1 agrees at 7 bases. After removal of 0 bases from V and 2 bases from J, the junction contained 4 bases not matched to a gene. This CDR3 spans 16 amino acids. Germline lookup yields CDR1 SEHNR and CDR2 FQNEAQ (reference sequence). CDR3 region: CASSLAQGGTGNTIYF. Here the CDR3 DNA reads TGTGCCAGCAGCTTAGCGCAGGGGGGGACTGGAAACACCATATATTTT.

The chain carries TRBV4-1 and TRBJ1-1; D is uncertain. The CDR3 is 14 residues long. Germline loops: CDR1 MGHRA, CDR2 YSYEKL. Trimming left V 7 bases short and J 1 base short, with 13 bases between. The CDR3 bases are TGCGCCAGCATCGAGGGTAAGGGGAACACTGAAGCTTTCTTT. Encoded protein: CASIEGKGNTEAFF.

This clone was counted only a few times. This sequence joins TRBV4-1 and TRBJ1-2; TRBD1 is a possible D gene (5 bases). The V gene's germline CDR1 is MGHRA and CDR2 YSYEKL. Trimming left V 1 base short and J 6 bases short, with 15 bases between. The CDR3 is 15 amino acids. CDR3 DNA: TGCGCCAGCAGCCAAGGATGGGGGATAGAGAATGGCTACACCTTC. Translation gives CASSQGWGIENGYTF.

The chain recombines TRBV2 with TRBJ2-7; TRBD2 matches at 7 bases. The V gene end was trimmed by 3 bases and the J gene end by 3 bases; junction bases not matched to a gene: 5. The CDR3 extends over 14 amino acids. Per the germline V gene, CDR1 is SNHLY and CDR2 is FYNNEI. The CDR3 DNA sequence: TGTGCCAGCAGTGATCCCGGCGGGGGCTACGAGCAGTACTTC. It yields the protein CASSDPGGGYEQYF.

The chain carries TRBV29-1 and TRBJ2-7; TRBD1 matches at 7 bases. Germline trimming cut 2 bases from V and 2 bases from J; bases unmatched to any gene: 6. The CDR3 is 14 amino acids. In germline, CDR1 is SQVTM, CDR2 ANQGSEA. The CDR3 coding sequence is TGCAGCGTTGAACCAAGGGGGCGCCCCTACGAGCAGTACTTC. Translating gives CSVEPRGRPYEQYF.

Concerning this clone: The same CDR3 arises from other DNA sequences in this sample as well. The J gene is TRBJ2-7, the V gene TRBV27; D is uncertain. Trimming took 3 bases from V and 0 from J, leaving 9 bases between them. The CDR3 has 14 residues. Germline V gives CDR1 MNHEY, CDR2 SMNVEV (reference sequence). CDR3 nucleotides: TGTGCCAGCAGTTTTGGTCTGAGCTCCTACGAGCAGTACTTC. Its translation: CASSFGLSSYEQYF.

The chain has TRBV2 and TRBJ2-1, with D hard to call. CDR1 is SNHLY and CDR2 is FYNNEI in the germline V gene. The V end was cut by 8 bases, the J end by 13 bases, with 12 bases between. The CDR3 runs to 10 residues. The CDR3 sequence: CASLGLEQFF. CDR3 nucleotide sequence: TGTGCCAGCCTCGGGCTAGAACAGTTCTTC. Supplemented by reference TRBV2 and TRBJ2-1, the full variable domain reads EPEVTQTPSHQVTQMGQEVILRCVPISNHLYFYWYRQILGQKVEFLVSFYNNEISEKSEIFDDQFSVERPDGSNFTLKIRSTKLEDSAMYFCASLGLEQFFGPGTRLTVL.

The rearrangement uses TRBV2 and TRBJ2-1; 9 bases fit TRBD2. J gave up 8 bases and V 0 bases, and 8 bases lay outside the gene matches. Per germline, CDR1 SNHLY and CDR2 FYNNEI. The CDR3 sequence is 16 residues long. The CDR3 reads CASSEAKRGAGDEQFF. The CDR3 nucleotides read TGTGCCAGCAGTGAAGCGAAGCGGGGGGCTGGGGATGAGCAGTTCTTC.

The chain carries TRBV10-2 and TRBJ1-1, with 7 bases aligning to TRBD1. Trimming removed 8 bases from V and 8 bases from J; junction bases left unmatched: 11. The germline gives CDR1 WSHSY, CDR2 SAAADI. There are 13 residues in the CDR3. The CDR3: CASGDRDALEAFF. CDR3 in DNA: TGCGCCAGCGGCGACAGGGACGCTTTAGAAGCTTTCTTT.

The CDR3 region is CASSLVTSAGPQHF. The CDR3, as DNA: TGTGCCAGCAGCTTAGTGACCTCCGCGGGGCCCCAGCATTTT. The chain has TRBV7-2 and TRBJ1-5; D is ambiguous. Germline assignment: CDR1 SGHTA and CDR2 FQGNSA. The CDR3 is 14 residues long. The ends were cut back, 1 base at V and 9 bases at J, with 13 bases in the middle.

The CDR3 sequence: CASSSVTGVSTDTQYF. CDR3 bases: TGTGCCAGCAGCTCTGTGACAGGGGTTAGCACAGATACGCAGTATTTT. V and J are TRBV7-8 and TRBJ2-3; the match to TRBD1 covers 8 bases. J gave up 0 bases and V 4 bases, and 6 bases lay outside the gene matches. The CDR3 totals 16 residues. Per the germline V gene, CDR1 is SGHVS and CDR2 is FQNEAQ.

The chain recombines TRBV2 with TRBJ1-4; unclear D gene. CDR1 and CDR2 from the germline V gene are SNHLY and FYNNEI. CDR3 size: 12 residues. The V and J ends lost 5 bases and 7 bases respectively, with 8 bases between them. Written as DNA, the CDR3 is TGTGCCAGCAGTCCTATTGGTGAAAAACTGTTTTTT. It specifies CASSPIGEKLFF. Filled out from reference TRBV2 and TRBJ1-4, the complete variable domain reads EPEVTQTPSHQVTQMGQEVILRCVPISNHLYFYWYRQILGQKVEFLVSFYNNEISEKSEIFDDQFSVERPDGSNFTLKIRSTKLEDSAMYFCASSPIGEKLFFGSGTQLSVL.

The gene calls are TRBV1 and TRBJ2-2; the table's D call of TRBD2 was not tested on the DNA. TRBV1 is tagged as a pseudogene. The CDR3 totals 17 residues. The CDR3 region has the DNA TGCACCAGCAGCCAAGATACGCCTAGCGGGGATCCCGGGGAGCTGTTTTTT. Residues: CTSSQDTPSGDPGELFF.

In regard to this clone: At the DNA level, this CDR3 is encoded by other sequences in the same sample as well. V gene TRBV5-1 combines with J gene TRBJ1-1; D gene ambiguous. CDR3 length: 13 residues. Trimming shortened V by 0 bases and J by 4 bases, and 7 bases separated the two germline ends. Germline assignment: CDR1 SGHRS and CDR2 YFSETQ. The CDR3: CASSLELGTEAFF. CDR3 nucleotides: TGCGCCAGCAGCTTGGAGCTGGGCACTGAAGCTTTCTTT.

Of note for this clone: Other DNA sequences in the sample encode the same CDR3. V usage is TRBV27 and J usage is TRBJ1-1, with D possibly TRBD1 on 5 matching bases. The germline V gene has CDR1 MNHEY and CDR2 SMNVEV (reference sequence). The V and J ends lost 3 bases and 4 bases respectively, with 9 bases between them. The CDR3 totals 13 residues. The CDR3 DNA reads TGTGCCAGCAGTTTTCAGGGAGTCACTGAAGCTTTCTTT. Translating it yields CASSFQGVTEAFF.

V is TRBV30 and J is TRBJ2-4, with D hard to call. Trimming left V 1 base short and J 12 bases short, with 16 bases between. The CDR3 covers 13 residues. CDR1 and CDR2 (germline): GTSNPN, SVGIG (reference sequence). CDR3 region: CAWSGVENSHQYF. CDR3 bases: TGTGCCTGGAGTGGGGTCGAAAACTCTCATCAGTACTTC.

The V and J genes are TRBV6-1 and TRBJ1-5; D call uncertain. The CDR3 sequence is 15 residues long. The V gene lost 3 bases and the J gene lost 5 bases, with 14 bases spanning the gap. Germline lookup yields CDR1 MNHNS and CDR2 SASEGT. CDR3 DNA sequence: TGTGCCAGCAGTGACAGGACTGAAGGGCATCAGCCCCAGCATTTT. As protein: CASSDRTEGHQPQHF.

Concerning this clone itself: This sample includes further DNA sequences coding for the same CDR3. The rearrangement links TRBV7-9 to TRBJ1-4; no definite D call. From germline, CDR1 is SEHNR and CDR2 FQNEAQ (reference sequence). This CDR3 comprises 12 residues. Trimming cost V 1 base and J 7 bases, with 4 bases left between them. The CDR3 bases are TGTGCCAGCAGCTTAGTAGGTGAAAAACTGTTTTTT. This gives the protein CASSLVGEKLFF. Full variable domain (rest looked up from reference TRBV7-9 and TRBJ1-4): DTGVSQNPRHKITKRGQNVTFRCDPISEHNRLYWYRQTLGQGPEFLTYFQNEAQLEKSRLLSDRFSAERPKGSFSTLEIQRTEQGDSAMYLCASSLVGEKLFFGSGTQLSVL.

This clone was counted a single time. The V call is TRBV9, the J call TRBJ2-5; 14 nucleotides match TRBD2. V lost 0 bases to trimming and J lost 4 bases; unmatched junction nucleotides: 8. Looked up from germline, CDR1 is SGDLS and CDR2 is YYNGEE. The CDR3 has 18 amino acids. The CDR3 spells CASSVDPGLAGEGETQYF. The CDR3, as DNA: TGTGCCAGCAGCGTAGACCCGGGACTAGCGGGAGAAGGAGAGACCCAGTACTTC.

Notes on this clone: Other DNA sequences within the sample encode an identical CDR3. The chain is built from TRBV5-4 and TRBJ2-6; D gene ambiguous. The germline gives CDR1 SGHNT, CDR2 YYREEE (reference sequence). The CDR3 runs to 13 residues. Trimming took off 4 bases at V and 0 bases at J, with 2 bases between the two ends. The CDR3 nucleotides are TGTGCCAGCAGCCTCTCTGGGGCCAACGTCCTGACTTTC. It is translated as CASSLSGANVLTF. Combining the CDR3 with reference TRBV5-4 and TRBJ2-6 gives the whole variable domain ETGVTQSPTHLIKTRGQQVTLRCSSQSGHNTVSWYQQALGQGPQFIFQYYREEENGRGNFPPRFSGLQFPNYSSELNVNALELDDSALYLCASSLSGANVLTFGAGSRLTVL.

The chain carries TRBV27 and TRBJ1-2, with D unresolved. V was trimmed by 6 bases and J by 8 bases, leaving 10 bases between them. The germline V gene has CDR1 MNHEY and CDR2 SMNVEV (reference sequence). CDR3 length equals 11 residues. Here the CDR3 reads CASRQNGGYTF. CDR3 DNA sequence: TGTGCCAGCAGACAAAATGGGGGCTACACCTTC.

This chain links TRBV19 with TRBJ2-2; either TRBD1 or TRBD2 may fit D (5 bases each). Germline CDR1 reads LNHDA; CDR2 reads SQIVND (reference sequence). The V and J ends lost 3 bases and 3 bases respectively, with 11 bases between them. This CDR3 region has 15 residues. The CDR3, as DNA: TGTGCCAGTAGTATCGGGACGGTCGACACCGGGGAGCTGTTTTTT. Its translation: CASSIGTVDTGELFF.

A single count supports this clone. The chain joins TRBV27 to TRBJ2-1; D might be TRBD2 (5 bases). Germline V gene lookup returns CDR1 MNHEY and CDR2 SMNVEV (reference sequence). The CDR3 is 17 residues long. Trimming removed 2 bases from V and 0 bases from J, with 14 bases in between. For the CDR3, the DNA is TGTGCCAGCAGTTTAGGGCTCGGAGCGGTCTCCTACAATGAGCAGTTCTTC. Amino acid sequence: CASSLGLGAVSYNEQFF.

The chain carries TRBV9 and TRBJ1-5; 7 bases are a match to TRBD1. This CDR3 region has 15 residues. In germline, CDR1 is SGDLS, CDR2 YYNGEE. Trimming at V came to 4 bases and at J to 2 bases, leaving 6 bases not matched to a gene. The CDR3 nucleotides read TGTGCCAGCAGCACAGGGGCACTTGGCAATCAGCCCCAGCATTTT. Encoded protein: CASSTGALGNQPQHF.

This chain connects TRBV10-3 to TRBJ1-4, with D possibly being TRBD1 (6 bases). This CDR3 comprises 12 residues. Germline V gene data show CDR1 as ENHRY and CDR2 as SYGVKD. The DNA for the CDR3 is TGTGCAGCAGGGGCGGGTAATGAAAAACTGTTTTTT. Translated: CAAGAGNEKLFF.

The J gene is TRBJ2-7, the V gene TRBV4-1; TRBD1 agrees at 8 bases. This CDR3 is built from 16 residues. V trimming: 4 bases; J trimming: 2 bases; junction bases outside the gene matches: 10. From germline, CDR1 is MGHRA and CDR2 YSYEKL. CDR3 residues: CASSPRVRTGTYEQYF. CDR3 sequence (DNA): TGCGCCAGCAGCCCCCGGGTAAGGACAGGGACCTACGAGCAGTACTTC.

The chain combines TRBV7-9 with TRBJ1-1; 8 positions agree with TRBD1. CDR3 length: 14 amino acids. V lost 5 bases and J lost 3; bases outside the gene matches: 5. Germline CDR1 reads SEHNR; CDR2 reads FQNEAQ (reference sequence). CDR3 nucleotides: TGTGCCAGCAGCGAAACGGACAGGGACACTGAAGCTTTCTTT. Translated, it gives CASSETDRDTEAFF.

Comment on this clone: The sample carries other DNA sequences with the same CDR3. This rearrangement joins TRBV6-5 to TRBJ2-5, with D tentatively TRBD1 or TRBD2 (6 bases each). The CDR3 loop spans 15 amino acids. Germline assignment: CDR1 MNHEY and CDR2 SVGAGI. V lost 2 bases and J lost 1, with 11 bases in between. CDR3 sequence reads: CASSYLGGSQETQYF. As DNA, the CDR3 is TGTGCCAGCAGTTACCTCGGGGGCAGCCAAGAGACCCAGTACTTC.